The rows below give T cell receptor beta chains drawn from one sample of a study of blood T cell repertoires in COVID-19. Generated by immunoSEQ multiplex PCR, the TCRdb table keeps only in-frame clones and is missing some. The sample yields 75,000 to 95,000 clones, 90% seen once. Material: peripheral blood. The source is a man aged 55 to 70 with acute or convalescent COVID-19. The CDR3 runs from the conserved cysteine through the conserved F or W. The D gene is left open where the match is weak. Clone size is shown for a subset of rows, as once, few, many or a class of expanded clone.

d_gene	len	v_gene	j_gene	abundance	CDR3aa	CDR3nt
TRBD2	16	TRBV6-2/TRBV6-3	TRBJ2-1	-	CASSWTSGSSYNEQFF	TGTGCCAGCAGCTGGACTAGCGGGAGCTCCTACAATGAGCAGTTCTTC
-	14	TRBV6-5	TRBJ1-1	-	CASSYSGVRAEAFF	TGTGCCAGCAGTTACTCCGGGGTTCGGGCTGAAGCTTTCTTT
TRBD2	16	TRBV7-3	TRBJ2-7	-	CASSFSRLAGVHEQYF	TGTGCCAGCAGCTTTTCTCGACTAGCGGGAGTTCACGAGCAGTACTTC
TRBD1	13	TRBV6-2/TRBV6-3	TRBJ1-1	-	CASSFDRGEEAFF	TGTGCCAGCAGTTTCGACAGGGGAGAGGAAGCTTTCTTT
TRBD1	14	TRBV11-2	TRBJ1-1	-	CASSAETGITEAFF	TGTGCCAGCAGCGCGGAGACAGGGATCACTGAAGCTTTCTTT
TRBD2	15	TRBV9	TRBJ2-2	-	CASSVDSGSLGELFF	TGTGCCAGCAGCGTAGATAGCGGGAGTCTCGGGGAGCTGTTTTTT
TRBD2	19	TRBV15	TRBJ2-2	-	CATSRDGGLAKTNTGELFF	TGTGCCACCAGCAGAGATGGGGGACTAGCGAAGACGAACACCGGGGAGCTGTTTTTT
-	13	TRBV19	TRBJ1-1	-	CASSADRNTEAFF	TGTGCCAGTAGTGCGGACAGGAACACTGAAGCTTTCTTT
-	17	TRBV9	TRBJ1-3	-	CASSVGATGLSGNTIYF	TGTGCCAGCAGCGTAGGCGCGACAGGCCTCTCTGGAAACACCATATATTTT
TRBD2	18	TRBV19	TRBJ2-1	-	CASSIRAGGLAGGNEQFF	TGTGCCAGTAGTATTAGAGCTGGGGGACTAGCGGGAGGGAATGAGCAGTTCTTC
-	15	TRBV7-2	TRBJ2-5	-	CASSLGGGASETQYF	TGTGCCAGCAGCTTAGGAGGGGGGGCGTCGGAGACCCAGTACTTC
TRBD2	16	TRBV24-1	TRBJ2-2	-	CATSDPTSGNTGELFF	TGTGCCACCAGTGACCCTACTAGCGGAAACACCGGGGAGCTGTTTTTT
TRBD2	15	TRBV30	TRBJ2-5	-	CAWSAATSGQETQYF	TGTGCCTGGAGTGCGGCAACTAGCGGACAAGAGACCCAGTACTTC
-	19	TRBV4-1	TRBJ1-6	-	CASSHPSNLGGRDNSPLHF	TGCGCCAGCAGCCACCCATCCAACTTGGGAGGGCGGGACAATTCACCCCTCCACTTT
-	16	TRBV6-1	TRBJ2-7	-	CASSEGRGGKRQEQYF	TGTGCCAGCAGTGAAGGTCGAGGAGGGAAACGTCAGGAGCAGTACTTC
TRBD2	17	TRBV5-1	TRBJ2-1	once	CASSSGDSGSFYNEQFF	TGCGCCAGCAGCTCCGGGGATAGCGGGAGTTTCTACAATGAGCAGTTCTTC
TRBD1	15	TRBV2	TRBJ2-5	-	CASSEGTGAWETQYF	TGTGCCAGCAGTGAAGGGACAGGGGCCTGGGAGACCCAGTACTTC
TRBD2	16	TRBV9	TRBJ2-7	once	CASSRGASGSSYEQYF	TGTGCCAGCAGCAGGGGTGCTAGCGGCTCCTCCTACGAGCAGTACTTC
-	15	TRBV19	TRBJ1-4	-	CASSIDSATNEKLFF	TGTGCCAGTAGTATCGACAGTGCAACTAATGAAAAACTGTTTTTT
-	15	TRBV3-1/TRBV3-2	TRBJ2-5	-	CASSQRLKGEWGQYF	TGTGCCAGCAGCCAACGGCTGAAGGGGGAGTGGGGCCAGTACTTC
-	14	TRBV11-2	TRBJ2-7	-	CASSLEIIYHEQYF	TGTGCCAGCAGCTTAGAGATTATCTACCACGAGCAGTACTTC
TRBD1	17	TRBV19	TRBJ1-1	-	CASSMIPTGVGNTEAFF	TGTGCCAGTAGTATGATACCTACAGGGGTAGGGAACACTGAAGCTTTCTTT
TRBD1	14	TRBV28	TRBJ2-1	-	CASSPWTGTNEQFF	TGTGCCAGCAGTCCCTGGACAGGTACCAATGAGCAGTTCTTC
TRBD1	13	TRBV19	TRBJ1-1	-	CASRPRGATEAFF	TGTGCCAGTAGGCCCAGGGGGGCCACTGAAGCTTTCTTT
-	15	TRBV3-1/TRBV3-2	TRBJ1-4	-	CASSQDLATNEKLFF	TGTGCCAGCAGCCAAGATCTCGCAACTAATGAAAAACTGTTTTTT
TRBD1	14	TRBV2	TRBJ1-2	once	CASSQDRFNYGYTF	TGTGCCAGCAGCCAGGACAGGTTTAACTATGGCTACACCTTC
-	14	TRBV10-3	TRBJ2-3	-	CAISSGSRVDTQYF	TGTGCCATCAGTAGCGGGTCTAGGGTAGATACGCAGTATTTT
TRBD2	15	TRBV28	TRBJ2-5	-	CASSPPGLAGRAQYF	TGTGCCAGCAGTCCCCCGGGACTAGCGGGTCGGGCCCAGTACTTC
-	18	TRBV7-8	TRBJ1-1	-	CASSLDLLRGMRNTEAFF	TGTGCCAGCAGCTTAGACTTACTTAGGGGGATGAGGAACACTGAAGCTTTCTTT
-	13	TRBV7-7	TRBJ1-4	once	CASSPGQGEKLFF	TGTGCTAGCAGCCCTGGGCAGGGGGAAAAACTGTTTTTT
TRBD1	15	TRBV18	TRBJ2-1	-	CASSPGTGVYNEQFF	TGTGCCAGCTCACCTGGGACAGGGGTTTACAATGAGCAGTTCTTC
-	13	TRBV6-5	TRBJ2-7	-	CASSYSTIYEQYF	TGTGCCAGCAGTTACTCGACTATATATGAGCAGTACTTC
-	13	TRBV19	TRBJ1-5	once	CASSRDSNQPQHF	TGTGCCAGTAGTCGGGATAGCAATCAGCCCCAGCATTTT
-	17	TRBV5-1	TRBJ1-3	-	CASSPIVGSLSGNTIYF	TGCGCCAGCAGCCCAATTGTTGGGAGCCTCTCTGGAAACACCATATATTTT
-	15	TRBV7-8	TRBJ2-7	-	CASSTRRGRSYEQYF	TGTGCCAGCAGCACCCGGAGAGGGAGGTCCTACGAGCAGTACTTC
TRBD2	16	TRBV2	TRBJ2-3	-	CASGPWGEGPRDTQYF	TGTGCCAGCGGCCCCTGGGGGGAGGGCCCTCGGGATACGCAGTATTTT
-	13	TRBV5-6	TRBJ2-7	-	CASSLVRSYEQYF	TGTGCCAGCAGCTTGGTCAGGTCCTACGAGCAGTACTTC
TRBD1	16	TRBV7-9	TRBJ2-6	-	CASSFTGGAGANVLTF	TGTGCCAGCAGCTTTACAGGGGGAGCTGGGGCCAACGTCCTGACTTTC
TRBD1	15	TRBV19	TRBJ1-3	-	CASQIDTGAGNTIYF	TGTGCCAGTCAGATCGATACAGGGGCTGGAAACACCATATATTTT
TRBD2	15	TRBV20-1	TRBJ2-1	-	CSASVTSGTRGEQFF	TGCAGTGCTAGTGTGACTAGCGGGACCAGGGGTGAGCAGTTCTTC
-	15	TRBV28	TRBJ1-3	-	CASSLAGLAGNTIYF	TGTGCCAGCAGTTTGGCAGGGCTCGCTGGAAACACCATATATTTT
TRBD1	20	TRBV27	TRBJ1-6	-	CASSLRDRGSLEGYNSPLHF	TGTGCCAGCAGTTTAAGGGACAGGGGTTCCCTGGAGGGATATAATTCACCCCTCCACTTT
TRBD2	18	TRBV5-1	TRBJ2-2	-	CASSFSTGLVGGTGELFF	TGCGCCAGCAGCTTCTCTACCGGACTAGTAGGTGGCACCGGGGAGCTGTTTTTT
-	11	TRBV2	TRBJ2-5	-	CASSLTGTQYF	TGTGCCAGCAGTCTAACTGGGACCCAGTACTTC
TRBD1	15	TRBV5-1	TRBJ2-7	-	CASSHPGTEPYEQYF	TGCGCCAGCAGTCACCCCGGGACAGAGCCCTACGAGCAGTACTTC
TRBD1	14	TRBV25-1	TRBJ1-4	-	CASSELDRDEKLFF	TGTGCCAGCAGTGAACTCGACAGGGACGAAAAACTGTTTTTT
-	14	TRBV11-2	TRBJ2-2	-	CASSSARETGELFF	TGTGCCAGCAGCTCCGCTCGGGAGACCGGGGAGCTGTTTTTT
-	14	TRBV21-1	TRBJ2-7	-	CASSKERGSYEQYF	TGTGCCAGCAGCAAAGAAAGGGGCTCCTACGAGCAGTACTTC
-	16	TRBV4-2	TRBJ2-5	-	CASSRTPGGVSETQYF	TGTGCCAGCAGCAGGACGCCAGGCGGGGTTTCAGAGACCCAGTACTTC
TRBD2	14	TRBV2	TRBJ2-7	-	CASRISREGGEQYF	TGTGCCAGCCGAATCTCGAGGGAGGGAGGCGAGCAGTACTTC
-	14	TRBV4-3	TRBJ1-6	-	CASSQDGSGAPLHF	TGCGCCAGCAGCCAAGACGGCTCCGGAGCACCCCTCCACTTT
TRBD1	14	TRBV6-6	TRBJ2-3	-	CASSLGTGRGTQYF	TGTGCCAGCAGTCTAGGGACAGGCCGGGGTACGCAGTATTTT